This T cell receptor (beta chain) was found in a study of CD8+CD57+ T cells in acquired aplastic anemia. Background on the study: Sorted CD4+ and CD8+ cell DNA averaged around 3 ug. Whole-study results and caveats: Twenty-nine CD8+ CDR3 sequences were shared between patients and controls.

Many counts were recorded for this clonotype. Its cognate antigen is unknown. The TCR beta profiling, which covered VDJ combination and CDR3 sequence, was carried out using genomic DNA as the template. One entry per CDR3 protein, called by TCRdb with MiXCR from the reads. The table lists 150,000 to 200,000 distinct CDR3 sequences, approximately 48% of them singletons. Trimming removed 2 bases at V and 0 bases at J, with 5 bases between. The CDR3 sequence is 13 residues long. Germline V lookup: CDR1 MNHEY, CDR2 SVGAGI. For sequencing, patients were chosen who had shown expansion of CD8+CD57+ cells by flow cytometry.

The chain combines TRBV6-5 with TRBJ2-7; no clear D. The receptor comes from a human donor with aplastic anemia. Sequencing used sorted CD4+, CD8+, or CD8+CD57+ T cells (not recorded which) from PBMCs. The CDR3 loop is CASSYLHSYEQYF. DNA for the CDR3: TGTGCCAGCAGTTACCTCCACTCCTACGAGCAGTACTTC.